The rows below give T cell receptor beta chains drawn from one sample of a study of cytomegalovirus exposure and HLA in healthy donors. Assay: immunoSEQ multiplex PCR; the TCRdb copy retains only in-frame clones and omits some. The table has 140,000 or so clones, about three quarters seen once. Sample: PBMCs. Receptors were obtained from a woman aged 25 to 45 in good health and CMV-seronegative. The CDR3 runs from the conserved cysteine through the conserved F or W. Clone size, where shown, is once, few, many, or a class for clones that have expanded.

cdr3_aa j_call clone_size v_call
CASSARSTPGETQYF TRBJ2-5 NA TRBV9
CASSESQGHNYGYTF TRBJ1-2 NA TRBV25-1
CASSGLHGGSYEQYF TRBJ2-7 NA TRBV6-5
CAITGGDGYTF TRBJ1-2 NA TRBV10-3
CASSLAVKDTQYF TRBJ2-3 NA TRBV11-2
CASSLSGGAYNEQFF TRBJ2-1 NA TRBV7-2
CASSVVSGQGRVEAFF TRBJ1-1 NA TRBV6-1
CASSSLGQGASSGYTF TRBJ1-2 NA TRBV7-9
CASSTQGYTEAFF TRBJ1-1 NA TRBV11-2
CASSPVGQGAYEQYF TRBJ2-7 NA TRBV27
CASSQGGLAGLPYEQYF TRBJ2-7 NA TRBV4-2
CASRGGLLNEQYF TRBJ2-7 NA TRBV2
CASSQDSSRLTFF TRBJ1-1 NA TRBV4-2
CASSPLRVRENSPLHF TRBJ1-6 few TRBV7-2
CASSIETSGDYGYTF TRBJ1-2 NA TRBV19
CASTDGQIYGYTF TRBJ1-2 NA TRBV7-9
CSVVGGSGNTIYF TRBJ1-3 NA TRBV29-1
CASSTGEVNQPQHF TRBJ1-5 few TRBV6-5
CAWRRGPGTEAFF TRBJ1-1 NA TRBV30
CASSSGGSVNYGYTF TRBJ1-2 NA TRBV27
CASSPRGGTEAFF TRBJ1-1 NA TRBV7-9
CASSYVGSSYNSPLHF TRBJ1-6 few TRBV6-5
CASSRDRVYEQYF TRBJ2-7 NA TRBV2
CASSIRVATNEKLFF TRBJ1-4 NA TRBV6-5
CAWRGTGSMGEKLFF TRBJ1-4 NA TRBV30
CASSFLLAGGRADTQYF TRBJ2-3 NA TRBV7-3
CASSLDGSFHEQYF TRBJ2-7 NA TRBV5-4
CASSLAGGGTEAFF TRBJ1-1 NA TRBV7-2
CASSLRGAFSYNSPLHF TRBJ1-6 NA TRBV27
CAWSFGRGGNTIYF TRBJ1-3 few TRBV30
CASSFGTGSNQPQHF TRBJ1-5 NA TRBV6-6
CASSERSPPETQYF TRBJ2-5 NA TRBV2
CASSLGGAETQYF TRBJ2-5 NA TRBV13
CAVPKPLTSGGAVETQYF TRBJ2-5 medium-sized TRBV2
CATSSPIAGGNEQYF TRBJ2-7 NA TRBV15
CASSPGTRETQYF TRBJ2-5 NA TRBV5-1
CASSAHRPRSYEQYF TRBJ2-7 few TRBV25-1
CASSWNPQGQPYGYTF TRBJ1-2 NA TRBV6-5
CASSPPHGTFHNEQFF TRBJ2-1 NA TRBV18
CASSPGTGERETQYF TRBJ2-5 NA TRBV7-7
CASDREMDTEAFF TRBJ1-1 NA TRBV2
CAWTTGGYGYTF TRBJ1-2 NA TRBV30
CSALRGDSNQPQHF TRBJ1-5 NA TRBV29-1
CASSPGTDTQYF TRBJ2-3 NA TRBV5-1
CASSSGQDYYSSYEQYF TRBJ2-7 NA TRBV5-8
CASSFGGGTEAFF TRBJ1-1 NA TRBV27
CASRDRDSYGYTF TRBJ1-2 NA TRBV25-1
CASSGTGGSQPQHF TRBJ1-5 NA TRBV25-1
CASSPGQGLRQPQHF TRBJ1-5 NA TRBV11-2